The present entry profiles one TCR beta chain with its context. What it recognizes is unknown. These data belong to a study of T cell clones after liver transplantation. Study at large: Immunosuppression withdrawal was tried within 2 years after liver transplantation in this trial. Draws occurred before transplant, before withdrawal, and after complete or failed withdrawal.

Germline V gene lookup returns CDR1 SGHDT and CDR2 YYEEEE. Trimming pared 0 bases from V and 6 bases from J, leaving 13 bases between. The CDR3 spans 15 residues. Findings and caveats of the study: The donor-reactive repertoire was only partly measurable in two subjects, lacking donor cells. Graft donor-reactive T cells may have migrated into the graft rather than being deleted.

This table comes from immunoSEQ multiplex PCR, and its TCRdb copy is limited to in-frame clones, with some not included. Here the sample spans around 20,000 clones, 88% being singletons. The starting material was CD8+ T cells from blood, obtained before liver transplant. The sequence was obtained from a human donor who received a liver transplant. The chain recombines TRBV5-6 with TRBJ2-1; TRBD1 might be the D (5 bases). The CDR3 here is CASSLVQGTANEQFF. CDR3 nucleotide sequence: TGTGCCAGCAGCTTGGTTCAGGGTACCGCCAATGAGCAGTTCTTC. Combining the CDR3 with reference TRBV5-6 and TRBJ2-1 gives the whole variable domain DAGVTQSPTHLIKTRGQQVTLRCSPKSGHDTVSWYQQALGQGPQFIFQYYEEEERQRGNFPDRFSGHQFPNYSSELNVNALLLGDSALYLCASSLVQGTANEQFFGPGTRLTVL.